This T cell receptor beta chain is from a study of shared clonotypes between healthy human individuals. Study-level points and caveats: For naive CD4 cells, roughly 4.8% of clonotypes were shared across a few donors.

The protocol was immunoSEQ multiplex PCR, while the TCRdb copy is restricted to in-frame clones and leaves out a portion. In the table there are fewer than 2.5 million clones, 93% of which are singletons. There are 17 residues in the CDR3. With 0 bases clipped from V and 3 bases from J, the junction kept 9 bases outside the gene matches. The germline V gene encodes CDR1 SGHTS and CDR2 YDEGEE. Comment on this clone: Its antigen is currently unknown.

The J gene is TRBJ2-7, the V gene TRBV5-8, with 10 bases aligning to TRBD1. The clonotype comes from a man between 18 and 29 years old in good health. Some clones in this sample may be carry-over from other donors' samples. The sample was naive CD4+ T cells from PBMCs. Sample subset: CD45RA+ positively selected. CDR3 in DNA: TGTGCCAGCAGCTTGGTCCTCTATAGGACAGGGGGCTACGAGCAGTACTTC. Its protein product is CASSLVLYRTGGYEQYF.